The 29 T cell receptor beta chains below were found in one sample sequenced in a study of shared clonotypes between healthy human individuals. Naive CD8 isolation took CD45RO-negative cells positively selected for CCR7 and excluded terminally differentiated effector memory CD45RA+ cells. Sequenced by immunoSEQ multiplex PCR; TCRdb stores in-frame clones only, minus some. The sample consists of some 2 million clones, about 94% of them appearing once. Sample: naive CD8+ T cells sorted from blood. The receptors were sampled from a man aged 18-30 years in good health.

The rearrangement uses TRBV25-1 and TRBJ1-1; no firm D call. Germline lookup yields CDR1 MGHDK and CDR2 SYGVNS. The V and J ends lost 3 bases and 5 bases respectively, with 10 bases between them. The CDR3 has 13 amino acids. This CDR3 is CASSDNLGTEAFF. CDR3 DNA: TGTGCCAGCAGTGATAATCTGGGAACTGAAGCTTTCTTT.

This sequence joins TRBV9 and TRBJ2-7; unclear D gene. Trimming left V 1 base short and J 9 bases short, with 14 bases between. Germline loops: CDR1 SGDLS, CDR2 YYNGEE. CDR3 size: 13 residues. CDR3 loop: CASSVWGEDGQYF. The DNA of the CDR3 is TGTGCCAGCAGCGTATGGGGTGAGGACGGGCAGTACTTC.

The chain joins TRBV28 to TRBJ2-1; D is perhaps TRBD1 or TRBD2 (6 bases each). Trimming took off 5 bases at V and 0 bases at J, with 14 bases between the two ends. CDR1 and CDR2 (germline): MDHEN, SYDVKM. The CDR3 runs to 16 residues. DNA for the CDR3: TGTGCCAGCAGTAAAGGGGGGCTGAGCTCCTACAATGAGCAGTTCTTC. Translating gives CASSKGGLSSYNEQFF.

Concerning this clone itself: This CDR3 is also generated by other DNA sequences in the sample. The CDR3 nucleotides are TGCAGCGTTGATGGACAGGGGGGAACTGAAGCTTTCTTT. The encoded protein is CSVDGQGGTEAFF. This chain uses TRBV29-1 with TRBJ1-1, with 10 bases fitting TRBD1. The CDR3 runs 13 residues. V lost 3 bases to trimming and J lost 5 bases; unmatched junction nucleotides: 3. CDR1 is SQVTM and CDR2 is ANQGSEA in the germline V gene.

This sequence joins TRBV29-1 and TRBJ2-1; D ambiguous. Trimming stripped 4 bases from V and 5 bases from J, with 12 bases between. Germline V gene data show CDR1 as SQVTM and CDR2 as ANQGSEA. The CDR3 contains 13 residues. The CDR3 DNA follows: TGCAGCGTTGGCGGTTCCCTAAACAATGAGCAGTTCTTC. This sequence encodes CSVGGSLNNEQFF.

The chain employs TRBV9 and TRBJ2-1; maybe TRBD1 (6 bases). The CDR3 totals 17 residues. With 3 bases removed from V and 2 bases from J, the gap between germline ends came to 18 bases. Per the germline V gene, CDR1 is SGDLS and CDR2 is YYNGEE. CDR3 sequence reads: CASSGDVGAGAYNEQFF. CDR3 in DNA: TGTGCCAGCAGCGGAGACGTAGGGGCAGGGGCCTACAATGAGCAGTTCTTC. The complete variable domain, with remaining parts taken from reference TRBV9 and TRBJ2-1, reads DSGVTQTPKHLITATGQRVTLRCSPRSGDLSVYWYQQSLDQGLQFLIQYYNGEERAKGNILERFSAQQFPDLHSELNLSSLELGDSALYFCASSGDVGAGAYNEQFFGPGTRLTVL.

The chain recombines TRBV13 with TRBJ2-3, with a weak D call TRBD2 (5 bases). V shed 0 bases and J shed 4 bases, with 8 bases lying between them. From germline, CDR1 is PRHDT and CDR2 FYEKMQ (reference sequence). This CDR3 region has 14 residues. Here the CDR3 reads CASSLGGSADTQYF. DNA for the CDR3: TGTGCCAGCAGCTTAGGTGGGAGTGCAGATACGCAGTATTTT.

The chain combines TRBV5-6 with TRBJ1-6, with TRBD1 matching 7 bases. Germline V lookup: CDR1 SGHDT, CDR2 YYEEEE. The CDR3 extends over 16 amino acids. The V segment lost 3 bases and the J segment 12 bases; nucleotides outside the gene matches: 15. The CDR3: CASSSAGTANLEPLHF. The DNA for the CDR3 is TGTGCCAGCAGCTCCGCCGGGACAGCTAACCTTGAACCCCTCCACTTT.

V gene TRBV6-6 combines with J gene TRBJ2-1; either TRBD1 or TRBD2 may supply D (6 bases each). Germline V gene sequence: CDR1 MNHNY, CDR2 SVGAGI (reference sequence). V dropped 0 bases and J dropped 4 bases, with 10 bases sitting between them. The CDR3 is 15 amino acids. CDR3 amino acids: CASSYSRGEYNEQFF. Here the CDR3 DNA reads TGTGCCAGCAGTTACTCTAGGGGGGAGTACAATGAGCAGTTCTTC.

As DNA, the CDR3 is TGTGCCAGCAGCTTGAAACGTGTGAGGGATACGCAGTATTTT. It yields the protein CASSLKRVRDTQYF. The rearrangement uses TRBV5-6 and TRBJ2-3; D uncertain. The CDR3 has 14 amino acids. The germline V gene has CDR1 SGHDT and CDR2 YYEEEE. Trimming took off 1 base at V and 6 bases at J, with 12 bases between the two ends.

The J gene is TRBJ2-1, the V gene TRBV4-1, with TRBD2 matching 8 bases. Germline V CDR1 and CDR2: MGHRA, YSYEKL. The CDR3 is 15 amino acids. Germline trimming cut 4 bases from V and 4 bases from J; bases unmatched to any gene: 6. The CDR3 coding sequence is TGCGCCAGCAGCCCAAGTCGGGGGGGGTACAATGAGCAGTTCTTC. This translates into CASSPSRGGYNEQFF.

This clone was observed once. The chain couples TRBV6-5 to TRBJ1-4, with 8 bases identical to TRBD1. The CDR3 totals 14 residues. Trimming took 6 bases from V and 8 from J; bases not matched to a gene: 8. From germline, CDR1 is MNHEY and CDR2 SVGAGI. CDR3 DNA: TGTGCCAGCAGCCTGACAGGGGCAGGGGAAAAACTGTTTTTT. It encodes CASSLTGAGEKLFF.

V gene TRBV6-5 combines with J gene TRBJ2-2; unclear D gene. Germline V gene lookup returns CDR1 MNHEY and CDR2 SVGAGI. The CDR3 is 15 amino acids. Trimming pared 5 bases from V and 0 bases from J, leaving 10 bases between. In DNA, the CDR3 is TGTGCCAGCAGTCTAACAGATTCGAACACCGGGGAGCTGTTTTTT. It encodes CASSLTDSNTGELFF.

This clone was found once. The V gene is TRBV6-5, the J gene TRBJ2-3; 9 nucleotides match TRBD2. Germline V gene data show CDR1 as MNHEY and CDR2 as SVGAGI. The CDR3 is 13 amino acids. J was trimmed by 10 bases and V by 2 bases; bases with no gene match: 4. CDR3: CASSYGRGGPQYF. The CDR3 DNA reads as TGTGCCAGCAGTTACGGGCGGGGGGGCCCGCAGTATTTT.

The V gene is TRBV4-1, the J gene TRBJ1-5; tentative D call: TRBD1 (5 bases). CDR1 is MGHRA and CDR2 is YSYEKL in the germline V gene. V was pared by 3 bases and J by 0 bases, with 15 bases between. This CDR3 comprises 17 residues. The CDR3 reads CASSQGDGRYSNQPQHF. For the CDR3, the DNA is TGCGCCAGCAGCCAGGGGGACGGTCGATATAGCAATCAGCCCCAGCATTTT.

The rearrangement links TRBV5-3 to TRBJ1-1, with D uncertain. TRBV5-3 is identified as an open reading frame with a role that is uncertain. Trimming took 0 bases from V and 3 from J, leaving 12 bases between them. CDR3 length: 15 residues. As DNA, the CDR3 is TGTGCCAGAAGCTTGGTCATGAGCGGAGACACTGAAGCTTTCTTT. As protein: CARSLVMSGDTEAFF.

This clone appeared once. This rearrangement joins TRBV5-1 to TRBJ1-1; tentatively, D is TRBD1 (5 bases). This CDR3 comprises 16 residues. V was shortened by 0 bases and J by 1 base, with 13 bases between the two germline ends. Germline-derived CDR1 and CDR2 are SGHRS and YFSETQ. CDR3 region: CASSLVGRTPNTEAFF. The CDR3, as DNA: TGCGCCAGCAGCTTGGTAGGTCGGACACCGAACACTGAAGCTTTCTTT. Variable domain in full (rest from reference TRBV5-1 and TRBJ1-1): KAGVTQTPRYLIKTRGQQVTLSCSPISGHRSVSWYQQTPGQGLQFLFEYFSETQRNKGNFPGRFSGRQFSNSRSEMNVSTLELGDSALYLCASSLVGRTPNTEAFFGQGTRLTVV.

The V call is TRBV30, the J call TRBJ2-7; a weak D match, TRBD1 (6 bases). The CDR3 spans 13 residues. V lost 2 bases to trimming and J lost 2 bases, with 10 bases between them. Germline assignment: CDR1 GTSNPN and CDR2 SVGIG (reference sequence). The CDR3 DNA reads TGTGCCTGGAGTTGGGACAACGCCTACGAGCAGTACTTC. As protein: CAWSWDNAYEQYF. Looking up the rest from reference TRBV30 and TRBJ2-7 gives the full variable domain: SQTIHQWPATLVQPVGSPLSLECTVEGTSNPNLYWYRQAAGRGLQLLFYSVGIGQISSEVPQNLSASRPQDRQFILSSKKLLLSDSGFYLCAWSWDNAYEQYFGPGTRLTVT.

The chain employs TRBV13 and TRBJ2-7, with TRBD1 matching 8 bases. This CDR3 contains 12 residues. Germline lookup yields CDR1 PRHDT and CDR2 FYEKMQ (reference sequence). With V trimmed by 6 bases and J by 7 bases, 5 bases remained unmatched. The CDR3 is CASSIRGLEQYF. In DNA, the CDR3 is TGTGCCAGCAGTATCAGGGGGCTTGAGCAGTACTTC. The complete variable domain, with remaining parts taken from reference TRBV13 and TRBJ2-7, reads AAGVIQSPRHLIKEKRETATLKCYPIPRHDTVYWYQQGPGQDPQFLISFYEKMQSDKGSIPDRFSAQQFSDYHSELNMSSLELGDSALYFCASSIRGLEQYFGPGTRLTVT.

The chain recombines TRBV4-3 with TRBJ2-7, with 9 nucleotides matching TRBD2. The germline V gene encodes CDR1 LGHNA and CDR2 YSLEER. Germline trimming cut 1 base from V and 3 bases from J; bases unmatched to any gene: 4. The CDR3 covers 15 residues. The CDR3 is CASSQGVAGVYEQYF. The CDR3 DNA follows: TGCGCCAGCAGCCAAGGTGTAGCGGGAGTCTACGAGCAGTACTTC.

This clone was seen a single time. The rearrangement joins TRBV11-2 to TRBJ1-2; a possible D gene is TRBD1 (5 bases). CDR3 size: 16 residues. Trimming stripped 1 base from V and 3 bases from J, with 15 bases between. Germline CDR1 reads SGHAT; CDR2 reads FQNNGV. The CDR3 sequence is CASSLGDGGDHYGYTF. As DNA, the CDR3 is TGTGCCAGCAGCTTAGGAGACGGGGGAGATCACTATGGCTACACCTTC.

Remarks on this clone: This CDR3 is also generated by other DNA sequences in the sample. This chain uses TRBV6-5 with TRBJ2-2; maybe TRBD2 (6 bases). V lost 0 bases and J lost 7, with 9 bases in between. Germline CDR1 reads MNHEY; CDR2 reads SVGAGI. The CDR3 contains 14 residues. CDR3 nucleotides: TGTGCCAGCAGTTACTCGCGGGGAGGCGGGGAGCTGTTTTTT. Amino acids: CASSYSRGGGELFF.

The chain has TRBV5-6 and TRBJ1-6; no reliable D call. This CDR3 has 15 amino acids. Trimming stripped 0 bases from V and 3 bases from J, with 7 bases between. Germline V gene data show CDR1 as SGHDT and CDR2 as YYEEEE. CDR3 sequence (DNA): TGTGCCAGCAGCTTGGACAGCAACTATAATTCACCCCTCCACTTT. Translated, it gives CASSLDSNYNSPLHF.

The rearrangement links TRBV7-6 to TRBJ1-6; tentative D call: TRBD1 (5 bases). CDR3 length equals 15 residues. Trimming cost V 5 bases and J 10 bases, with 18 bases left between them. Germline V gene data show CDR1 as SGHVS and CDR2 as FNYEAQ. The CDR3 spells CASSPTWGETSPLHF. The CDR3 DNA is TGTGCCAGCAGCCCCACTTGGGGGGAGACCTCACCCCTCCACTTT.

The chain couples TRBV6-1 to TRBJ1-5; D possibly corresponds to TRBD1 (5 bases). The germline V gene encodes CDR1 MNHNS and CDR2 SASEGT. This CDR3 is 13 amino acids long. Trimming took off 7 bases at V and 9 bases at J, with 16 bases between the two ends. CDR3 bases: TGTGCCAGCAACGAAAGGGGTGGGTGGCCCCAGCATTTT. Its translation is CASNERGGWPQHF.

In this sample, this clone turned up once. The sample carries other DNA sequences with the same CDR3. The CDR3 here is CASSPTLQETQYF. As DNA, the CDR3 is TGTGCCAGCAGCCCCACCCTCCAAGAGACCCAGTACTTC. The chain combines TRBV7-9 with TRBJ2-5; no clear D gene. The CDR3 spans 13 residues. Germline V gene sequence: CDR1 SEHNR, CDR2 FQNEAQ (reference sequence). V lost 5 bases and J 1 base, leaving 8 bases between the germline ends.

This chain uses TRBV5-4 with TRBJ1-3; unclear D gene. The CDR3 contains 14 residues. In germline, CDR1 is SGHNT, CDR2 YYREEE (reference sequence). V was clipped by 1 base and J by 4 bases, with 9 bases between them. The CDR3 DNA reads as TGTGCCAGCAGCTTGCACCCGACGGGAAACACCATATATTTT. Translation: CASSLHPTGNTIYF.

CDR3 sequence (DNA): TGTGCCAGCAGCAGTCTAGCGGGTTACAATGAGCAGTTCTTC. It encodes CASSSLAGYNEQFF. This chain connects TRBV27 to TRBJ2-1; 8 bases fit TRBD2. The ends lost 6 bases at V and 4 bases at J; junction bases unmatched: 5. The CDR3 is made up of 14 amino acids. Germline CDR1 and CDR2: MNHEY and SMNVEV (reference sequence).

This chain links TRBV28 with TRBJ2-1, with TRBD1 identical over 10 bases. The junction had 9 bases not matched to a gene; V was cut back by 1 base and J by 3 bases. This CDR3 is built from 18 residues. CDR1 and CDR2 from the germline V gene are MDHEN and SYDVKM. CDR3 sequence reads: CASSLYLTGTGVYNEQFF. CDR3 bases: TGTGCCAGCAGTTTATACCTAACCGGGACAGGGGTCTACAATGAGCAGTTCTTC. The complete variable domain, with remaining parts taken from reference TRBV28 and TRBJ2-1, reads DVKVTQSSRYLVKRTGEKVFLECVQDMDHENMFWYRQDPGLGLRLIYFSYDVKMKEKGDIPEGYSVSREKKERFSLILESASTNQTSMYLCASSLYLTGTGVYNEQFFGPGTRLTVL.